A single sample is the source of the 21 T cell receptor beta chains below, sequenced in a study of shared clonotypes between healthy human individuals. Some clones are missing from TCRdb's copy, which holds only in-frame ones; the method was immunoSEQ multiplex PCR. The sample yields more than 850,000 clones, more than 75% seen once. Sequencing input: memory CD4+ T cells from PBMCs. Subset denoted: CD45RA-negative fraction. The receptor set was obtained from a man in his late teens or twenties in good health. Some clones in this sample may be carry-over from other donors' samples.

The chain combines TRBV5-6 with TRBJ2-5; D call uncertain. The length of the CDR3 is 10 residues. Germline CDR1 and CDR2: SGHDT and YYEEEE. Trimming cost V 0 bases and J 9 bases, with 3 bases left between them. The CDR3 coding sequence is TGTGCCAGCAGCTTGGTCTCCCAGTACTTC. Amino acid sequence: CASSLVSQYF.

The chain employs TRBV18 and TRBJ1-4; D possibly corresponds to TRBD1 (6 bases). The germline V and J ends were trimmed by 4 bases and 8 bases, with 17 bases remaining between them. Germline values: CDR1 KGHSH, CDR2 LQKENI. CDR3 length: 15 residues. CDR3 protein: CASSLQDRSVEKLFF. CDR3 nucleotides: TGTGCCAGCTCACTCCAGGACAGAAGTGTGGAAAAACTGTTTTTT.

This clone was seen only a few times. For the CDR3, the DNA is TGTGCCAGCAGTGACCCGAGAGGGTCTGGAAACACCATATATTTT. It encodes CASSDPRGSGNTIYF. The chain couples TRBV6-1 to TRBJ1-3; D gene ambiguous. CDR1 and CDR2 (germline): MNHNS, SASEGT. CDR3 length: 15 residues. V was trimmed by 3 bases and J by 1 base, leaving 10 bases between them.

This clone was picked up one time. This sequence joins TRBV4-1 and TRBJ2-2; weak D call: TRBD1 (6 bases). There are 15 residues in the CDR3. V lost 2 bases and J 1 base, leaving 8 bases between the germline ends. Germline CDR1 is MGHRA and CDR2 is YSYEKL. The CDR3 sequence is CASSQPGQNTGELFF. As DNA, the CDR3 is TGCGCCAGCAGCCAACCGGGACAGAACACCGGGGAGCTGTTTTTT.

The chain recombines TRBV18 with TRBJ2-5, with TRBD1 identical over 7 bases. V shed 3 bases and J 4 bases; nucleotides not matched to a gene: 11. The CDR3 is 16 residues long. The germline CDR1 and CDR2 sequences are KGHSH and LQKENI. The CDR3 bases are TGTGCCAGCTCACCCCCGAACAGGGGACACCGAGAGACCCAGTACTTC. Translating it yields CASSPPNRGHRETQYF.

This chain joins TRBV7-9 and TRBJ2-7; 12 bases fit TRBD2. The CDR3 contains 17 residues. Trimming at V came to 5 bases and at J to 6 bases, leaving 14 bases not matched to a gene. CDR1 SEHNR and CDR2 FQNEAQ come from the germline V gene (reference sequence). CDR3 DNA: TGTGCCAGCAGCCGCCCGAAGAGGACTAGCGGGATTAGCGAGCAGTACTTC. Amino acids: CASSRPKRTSGISEQYF.

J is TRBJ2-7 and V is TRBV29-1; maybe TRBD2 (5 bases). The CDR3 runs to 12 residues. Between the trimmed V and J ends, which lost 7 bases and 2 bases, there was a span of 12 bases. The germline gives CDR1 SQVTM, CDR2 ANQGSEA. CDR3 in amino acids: CSAGLETYEQYF. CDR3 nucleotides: TGCAGCGCTGGACTTGAAACCTACGAGCAGTACTTC.

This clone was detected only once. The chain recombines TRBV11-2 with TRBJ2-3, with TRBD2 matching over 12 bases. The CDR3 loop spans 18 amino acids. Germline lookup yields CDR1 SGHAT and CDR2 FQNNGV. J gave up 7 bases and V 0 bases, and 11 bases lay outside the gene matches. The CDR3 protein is CASSLERALAGGANTQYF. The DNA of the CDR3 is TGTGCCAGCAGCTTAGAAAGGGCCCTAGCGGGGGGGGCCAATACGCAGTATTTT.

In DNA, the CDR3 is TGTGCCAGCAGCAGGGACTTAACCACAGATACGCAGTATTTT. Its translation: CASSRDLTTDTQYF. This chain joins TRBV5-4 and TRBJ2-3; a possible D gene is TRBD2 (6 bases). CDR1 is SGHNT and CDR2 is YYREEE in the germline V gene (reference sequence). V lost 4 bases and J 2 bases, leaving 11 bases between the germline ends. This CDR3 has 14 residues.

CDR3 in DNA: TGTGCCAGCAGTCCTAGGGCAGGGAGCACAGATACGCAGTATTTT. Encoded protein: CASSPRAGSTDTQYF. The chain recombines TRBV6-1 with TRBJ2-3; TRBD1 is a possible D gene (5 bases). The CDR3 contains 15 residues. Trimming removed 5 bases from V and 0 bases from J, with 12 bases in between. Germline-derived CDR1 and CDR2 are MNHNS and SASEGT.

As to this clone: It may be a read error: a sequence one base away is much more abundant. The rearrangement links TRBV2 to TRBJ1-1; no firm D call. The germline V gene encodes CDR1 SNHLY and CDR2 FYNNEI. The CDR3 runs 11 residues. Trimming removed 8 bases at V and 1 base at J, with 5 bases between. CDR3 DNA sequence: TGTGCCAGCGGAAAGAACACTGAAGCTTTCTTT. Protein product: CASGKNTEAFF. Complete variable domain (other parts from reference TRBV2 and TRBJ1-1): EPEVTQTPSHQVTQMGQEVILRCVPISNHLYFYWYRQILGQKVEFLVSFYNNEISEKSEIFDDQFSVERPDGSNFTLKIRSTKLEDSAMYFCASGKNTEAFFGQGTRLTVV.

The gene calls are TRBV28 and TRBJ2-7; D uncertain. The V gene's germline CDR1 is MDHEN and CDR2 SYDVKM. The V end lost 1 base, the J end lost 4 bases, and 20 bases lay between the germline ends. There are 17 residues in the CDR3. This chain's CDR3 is CASSLSLDQRLLYEQYF. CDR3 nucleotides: TGTGCCAGCAGTTTATCGCTCGATCAGCGCCTGTTGTACGAGCAGTACTTC.

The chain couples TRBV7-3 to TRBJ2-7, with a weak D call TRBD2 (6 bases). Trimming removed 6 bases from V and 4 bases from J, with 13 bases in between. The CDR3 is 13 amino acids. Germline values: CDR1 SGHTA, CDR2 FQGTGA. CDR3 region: CASSLQEGYEQYF. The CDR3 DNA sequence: TGTGCCAGCAGTTTACAGGAGGGGTACGAGCAGTACTTC.

CDR3 bases: TGCGCCAGCAGCCGGAGCGGGAGCGGCGGGGAGCTGTTTTTT. Its protein product is CASSRSGSGGELFF. The chain has TRBV5-1 and TRBJ2-2; 8 nucleotides agree with TRBD2. Per the germline V gene, CDR1 is SGHRS and CDR2 is YFSETQ. There are 14 residues in the CDR3. V was pared by 4 bases and J by 7 bases, with 6 bases of the junction left unmatched.

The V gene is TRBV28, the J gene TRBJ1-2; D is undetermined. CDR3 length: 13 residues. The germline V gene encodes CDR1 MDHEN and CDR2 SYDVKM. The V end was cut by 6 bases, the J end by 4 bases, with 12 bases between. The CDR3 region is CASSLPVFYGYTF. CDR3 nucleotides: TGTGCCAGCAGCCTCCCGGTTTTCTATGGCTACACCTTC.

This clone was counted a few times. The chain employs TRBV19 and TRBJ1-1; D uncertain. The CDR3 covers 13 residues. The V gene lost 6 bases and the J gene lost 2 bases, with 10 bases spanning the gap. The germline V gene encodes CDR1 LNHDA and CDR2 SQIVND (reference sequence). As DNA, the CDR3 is TGTGCCAGTAGACCACTGATTAACACTGAAGCTTTCTTT. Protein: CASRPLINTEAFF.

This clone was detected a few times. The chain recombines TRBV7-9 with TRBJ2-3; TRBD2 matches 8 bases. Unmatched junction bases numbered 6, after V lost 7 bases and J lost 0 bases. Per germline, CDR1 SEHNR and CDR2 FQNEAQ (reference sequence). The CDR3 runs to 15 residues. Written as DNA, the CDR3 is TGTGCCAGCACGGTCGGGGGGGCCAGCACAGATACGCAGTATTTT. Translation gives CASTVGGASTDTQYF.

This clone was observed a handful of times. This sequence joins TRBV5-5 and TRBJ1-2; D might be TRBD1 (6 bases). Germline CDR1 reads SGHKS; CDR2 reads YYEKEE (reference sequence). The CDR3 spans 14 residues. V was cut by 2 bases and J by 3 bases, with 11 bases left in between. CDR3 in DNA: TGTGCCAGCAGCTTTCAGGGGCGCGACTATGGCTACACCTTC. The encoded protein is CASSFQGRDYGYTF.

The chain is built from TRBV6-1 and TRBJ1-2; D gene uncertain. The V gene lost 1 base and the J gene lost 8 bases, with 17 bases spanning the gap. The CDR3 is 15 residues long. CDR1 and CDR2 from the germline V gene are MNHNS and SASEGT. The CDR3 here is CASSEVERTMVGYTF. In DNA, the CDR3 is TGTGCCAGCAGTGAAGTTGAGCGAACTATGGTCGGCTACACCTTC.

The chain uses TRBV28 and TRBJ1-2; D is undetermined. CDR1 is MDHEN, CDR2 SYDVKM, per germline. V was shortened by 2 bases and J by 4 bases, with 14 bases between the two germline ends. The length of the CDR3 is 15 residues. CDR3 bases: TGTGCCAGCAGTTTAATGAGAACATTCAGCTATGGCTACACCTTC. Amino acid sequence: CASSLMRTFSYGYTF.

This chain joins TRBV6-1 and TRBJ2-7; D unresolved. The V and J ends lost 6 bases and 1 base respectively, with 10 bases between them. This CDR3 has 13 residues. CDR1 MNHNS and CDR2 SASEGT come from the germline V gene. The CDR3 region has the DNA TGTGCCAGCAGAAAGACACTATCCTACGAGCAGTACTTC. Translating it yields CASRKTLSYEQYF.